The present TCR beta chain was sequenced within a study of blood T cell repertoires in COVID-19. Study summary: The United States, Italy and Spain supplied acute and convalescent COVID-19 samples. From T cells, B-cell-depleted T cells, or PBMCs came the material, which was cDNA or gDNA.

Libraries were prepared by immunoSEQ multiplex PCR; TCRdb keeps only in-frame clonotypes and omits some of them. The table shows some 250,000 clones, with 80% to 90% occurring only once. V lost 1 base, J lost 3 bases, and 7 bases lay in between. In germline, CDR1 is LGHNT, CDR2 FRNRAP. The length of the CDR3 is 13 residues. What was sequenced was PBMCs or T cells enriched from blood (not recorded which). The rearrangement joins TRBV12-5 to TRBJ2-7; TRBD1 might be the D (6 bases). The origin of this receptor is a woman in her fifties or sixties who had recovered from COVID-19. This CDR3 reads CASGLEDSYEQYF. DNA of the CDR3: TGTGCTAGTGGTTTGGAGGACAGCTACGAGCAGTACTTC.